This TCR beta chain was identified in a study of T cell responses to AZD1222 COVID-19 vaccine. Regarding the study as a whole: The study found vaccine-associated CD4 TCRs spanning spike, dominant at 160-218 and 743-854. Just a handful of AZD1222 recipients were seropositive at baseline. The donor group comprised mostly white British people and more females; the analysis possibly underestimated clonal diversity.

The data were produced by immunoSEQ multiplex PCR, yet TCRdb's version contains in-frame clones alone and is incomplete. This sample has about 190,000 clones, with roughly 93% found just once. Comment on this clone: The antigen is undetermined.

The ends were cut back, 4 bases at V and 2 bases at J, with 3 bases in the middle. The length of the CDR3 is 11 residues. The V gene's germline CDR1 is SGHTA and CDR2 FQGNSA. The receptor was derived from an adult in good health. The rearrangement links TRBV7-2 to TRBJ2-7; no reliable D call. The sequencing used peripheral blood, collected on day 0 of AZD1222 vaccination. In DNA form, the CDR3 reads TGTGCCAGCAGCTCAGCCTACGAGCAGTACTTC. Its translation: CASSSAYEQYF.